This T cell receptor (beta chain) was sequenced in a study of neurological immune-mediated disorders. Overall study findings and caveats: Private repertoires in all groups were suggested by the finding that expanded clones across subjects shared no CDR3 amino acid sequences.

The time point: longitudinal time-point 3. Stored at -80 C, 2 million PBMCs were the source of the unsorted libraries. Trimming removed 3 bases at V and 0 bases at J, with 15 bases between. This CDR3 is built from 17 residues. In its sample, this clonotype was seen many times. Its antigen is unknown. With 10-nucleotide random UMIs, 5'RACE was used to make the cDNA. TCRdb reprocessed the 5' RACE reads with MiXCR, giving one entry per CDR3 protein. Of about 53,000 distinct CDR3 sequences in the sample, 8% to 9% are singletons; the top ten hold 1.9%. The sequence was obtained from a woman aged 40 to 55 in good health. Sequencing was performed on PBMCs. This chain connects TRBV12-3 or TRBV12-4 to TRBJ2-1, with D possibly being TRBD2 (5 bases). DNA for the CDR3: TGTGCCAGCAGTTTCCGCTCGCCGGGGAGCTCCTACAATGAGCAGTTCTTC. Protein product: CASSFRSPGSSYNEQFF.